Below, one TCR beta chain is given with its context. The data belong to a study of blood T cell repertoires in COVID-19. Study context: Acute and convalescent COVID-19 samples came from the United States, Italy and Spain.

The repertoire was sequenced with immunoSEQ multiplex PCR; TCRdb's copy has only in-frame clones and lacks some. The sample has 30,000 to 45,000 clones; roughly 73% are singletons. The source of this sequence is a man aged 55-75 years with acute or convalescent COVID-19. The sequenced sample was peripheral blood.

For the CDR3, the DNA is TGTGCCAGCAGCCAGCGGGATGCCCCAACAGATACGCAGTATTTT. Protein product: CASSQRDAPTDTQYF. V is TRBV3-1 (or the pseudogene TRBV3-2) and J is TRBJ2-3; D possibly corresponds to TRBD2 (6 bases). This CDR3 contains 15 residues. Germline assignment: CDR1 LGHDT and CDR2 YNNKEL (reference sequence). With 3 bases removed from V and 3 bases from J, the gap between germline ends came to 13 bases.